This entry lists 14 T cell receptor beta chains sequenced from one sample in a study of beta chain features in type 1 diabetes (dated by TCRdb to the late 2010s). Study-wide findings and limitations: Type 1 diabetes patients showed a moderate but significant shortening of TCRB CDR3 length in all four CD4+ subsets.

Their specific antigens are unknown. Receptor amplification or capture employed the immunoSEQ multiplex PCR assay. The High Capacity cDNA Reverse Transcription Kit was used to reverse transcribe all of the isolated RNA, meaning that expressed TCRB transcripts were what got sequenced. What TCRdb holds here is the immuneACCESS table cut down to in-frame rearrangements. Part of the clones is not present; checked against another copy, under half of the missing clones reflect an unresolved V gene, and the others are unexplained. This sample is represented by 230,000 or so clones; 16% of them were singletons. The ten largest clones take up about 0.078% of the sample. Sequencing input: naive CD4+ T cells from blood. Taken with the paper, the label for cell subset or site translates to: true naive CD4+ T cells. All receptors derive from a man aged 25 to 40 with type 1 diabetes.

The chain has TRBV7-3 and TRBJ2-1, with 9 bases that match TRBD2. Germline trimming cut 4 bases from V and 5 bases from J; bases unmatched to any gene: 9. In germline, CDR1 is SGHTA, CDR2 FQGTGA. The CDR3 loop spans 16 amino acids. The DNA of the CDR3 is TGTGCCAGCAGCTCTCGTGGGACTAGCCGTAACAATGAGCAGTTCTTC. Amino acids: CASSSRGTSRNNEQFF.

This chain joins TRBV28 and TRBJ1-4; 9 bases match TRBD1. Germline V gene lookup returns CDR1 MDHEN and CDR2 SYDVKM. The trim removed 7 bases at V and 7 bases at J, leaving 10 bases unmatched. The CDR3 length is 15 residues. CDR3 protein: CASIPGTGSSEKLFF. CDR3 bases: TGTGCCAGCATCCCCGGGACAGGGTCAAGTGAAAAACTGTTTTTT.

This rearrangement joins TRBV7-2 to TRBJ2-1; TRBD1 or TRBD2 may be the D gene (5 bases each). The CDR3 totals 15 residues. V was pared by 4 bases and J by 4 bases, with 14 bases between. CDR1 is SGHTA, CDR2 FQGNSA, per germline. The CDR3: CASSWDLSFYNEQFF. DNA of the CDR3: TGTGCCAGCAGCTGGGACCTTTCCTTTTACAATGAGCAGTTCTTC.

This clone was detected a few times. V is TRBV4-1 and J is TRBJ2-5, with TRBD1 as a possible D gene (6 bases). Between the trimmed V and J ends, which lost 1 base and 1 base, there was a span of 10 bases. The CDR3 loop spans 15 amino acids. Germline values: CDR1 MGHRA, CDR2 YSYEKL. CDR3 coding DNA: TGCGCCAGCAGCCAAGGCAGGGGCCGCCAAGAGACCCAGTACTTC. Translating it yields CASSQGRGRQETQYF.

This clone was counted a few times. This sequence joins TRBV28 and TRBJ2-1; D might be TRBD2 (5 bases). Germline lookup yields CDR1 MDHEN and CDR2 SYDVKM. This CDR3 is 15 amino acids long. Trimming removed 5 bases from V and 0 bases from J, with 11 bases in between. The CDR3 reads CASSRTLRSYNEQFF. DNA of the CDR3: TGTGCCAGCAGTCGGACTCTCCGCTCCTACAATGAGCAGTTCTTC.

V gene TRBV7-2 combines with J gene TRBJ2-1; D gene uncertain. Germline V gives CDR1 SGHTA, CDR2 FQGNSA. Deletions cut 2 bases from V and 6 bases from J, with 8 bases between. This CDR3 has 13 amino acids. The DNA for the CDR3 is TGTGCCAGCAGCTTACCAGTTCGCAATGAGCAGTTCTTC. It is translated as CASSLPVRNEQFF.

The rearrangement links TRBV7-9 to TRBJ2-1, with no clear D. CDR3 length equals 13 residues. CDR1 is SEHNR and CDR2 is FQNEAQ in the germline V gene (reference sequence). The V end lost 0 bases, the J end lost 8 bases, and 8 bases lay between the germline ends. The CDR3 coding sequence is TGTGCCAGCAGCTTAGCCCTAGTGGATGAGCAGTTCTTC. Translation: CASSLALVDEQFF.

The sample holds one count of this clone. The genes are TRBV5-6 and TRBJ2-6, with TRBD2 matching over 14 bases. Germline V gene lookup returns CDR1 SGHDT and CDR2 YYEEEE. With 5 bases clipped from V and 3 bases from J, the junction kept 4 bases outside the gene matches. The CDR3 is 17 amino acids. The CDR3 sequence: CASRRTSGRFGANVLTF. Written as DNA, the CDR3 is TGTGCCAGCAGGAGGACTAGCGGGAGGTTTGGGGCCAACGTCCTGACTTTC.

This chain uses TRBV2 with TRBJ2-5; 8 positions agree with TRBD1. This CDR3 is built from 14 residues. Looked up from germline, CDR1 is SNHLY and CDR2 is FYNNEI. After removal of 6 bases from V and 2 bases from J, the junction contained 5 bases not matched to a gene. The CDR3 region has the DNA TGTGCCAGCAGCGGACAGGGTCTGCAAGAGACCCAGTACTTC. Protein product: CASSGQGLQETQYF.

This clone was recorded a few times. This chain joins TRBV12-5 and TRBJ2-1; D is unresolved. This CDR3 is built from 16 residues. The V and J ends lost 0 bases and 2 bases respectively, with 11 bases between them. Germline V CDR1 and CDR2: LGHNT, FRNRAP. The CDR3 loop is CASGLVVGVAYNEQFF. CDR3 DNA sequence: TGTGCTAGTGGTTTGGTCGTAGGAGTTGCCTACAATGAGCAGTTCTTC.

This clone turned up a few times. This specimen includes other DNA sequences encoding the same CDR3. This chain links TRBV9 with TRBJ2-1, with TRBD2 as a possible D gene (5 bases). The CDR3 consists of 15 residues. Germline loops: CDR1 SGDLS, CDR2 YYNGEE. Trimming pared 0 bases from V and 4 bases from J, leaving 11 bases between. CDR3 loop: CASSVGGRGYNEQFF. CDR3 DNA: TGTGCCAGCAGCGTAGGTGGGAGAGGGTACAATGAGCAGTTCTTC.

This chain uses TRBV29-1 with TRBJ1-1, with D perhaps TRBD1 (5 bases). The germline CDR1 and CDR2 sequences are SQVTM and ANQGSEA. V was cut by 7 bases and J by 0 bases, with 12 bases left in between. The CDR3 contains 13 residues. DNA of the CDR3: TGCAGCGCAGTGGAGGGGATGAACACTGAAGCTTTCTTT. Residues: CSAVEGMNTEAFF.

This clone appeared a few times. The rearrangement uses TRBV15 and TRBJ2-3, with D possibly being TRBD1 (5 bases). CDR1 and CDR2 (germline): LNHNV, YYDKDF (reference sequence). V dropped 2 bases and J dropped 2 bases, with 11 bases sitting between them. The CDR3 spans 15 residues. The CDR3 DNA reads as TGTGCCACCAGCAGAAGGACACAAGTCACAGATACGCAGTATTTT. This encodes CATSRRTQVTDTQYF.

This chain uses TRBV7-2 with TRBJ2-7, with TRBD2 matching 7 bases. The length of the CDR3 is 13 residues. Germline V gene data show CDR1 as SGHTA and CDR2 as FQGNSA. The ends lost 0 bases at V and 6 bases at J; junction bases unmatched: 2. CDR3 in amino acids: CASSLASSGEQYF. The CDR3 nucleotides are TGTGCCAGCAGCTTAGCCTCTAGCGGCGAGCAGTACTTC.